Listed here are 30 T cell receptor beta chains from one sample, sequenced in a study of blood T cell repertoires in COVID-19. Only in-frame clones appear in the TCRdb table, and some are missing; sequencing was by immunoSEQ multiplex PCR. The sample lists around 300,000 clones, approximately 85% occurring once. Material: peripheral blood. These receptors all come from a human donor in a cohort sampled during active COVID-19.

The chain uses TRBV2 and TRBJ2-5, with TRBD2 as a possible D gene (5 bases). Trimming pared 5 bases from V and 2 bases from J, leaving 6 bases between. The CDR3 contains 12 residues. CDR1 is SNHLY and CDR2 is FYNNEI in the germline V gene. The CDR3 reads CASSPGQETQYF. In DNA form, the CDR3 reads TGTGCCAGCAGTCCGGGACAAGAGACCCAGTACTTC.

This clone was recorded once. One end of the junction is discordant with germline, which a read error may explain. This rearrangement joins TRBV5-1 to TRBJ1-3; tentatively, D is TRBD1 (6 bases). Germline CDR1 SGHRS, CDR2 YFSETQ. The CDR3 runs 14 residues. The CDR3 sequence is CASRLAGAGNTIYF. The CDR3 DNA sequence: TGCGCCAGCAGATTGGCAGGGGCTGGAAACACCATATATTTT.

J is TRBJ1-5 and V is TRBV12-5; D not resolved. The CDR3 covers 13 residues. Per the germline V gene, CDR1 is LGHNT and CDR2 is FRNRAP. V lost 4 bases to trimming and J lost 0 bases, with 4 bases between them. The CDR3 coding sequence is TGTGCTAGTGGTTCCTATAGCAATCAGCCCCAGCATTTT. Translated: CASGSYSNQPQHF. Full variable domain (remainder filled in from reference TRBV12-5 and TRBJ1-5): DARVTQTPRHKVTEMGQEVTMRCQPILGHNTVFWYRQTMMQGLELLAYFRNRAPLDDSGMPKDRFSAEMPDATLATLKIQPSEPRDSAVYFCASGSYSNQPQHFGDGTRLSIL.

The chain employs TRBV2 and TRBJ2-1; 10 positions match TRBD2. The V gene end was trimmed by 3 bases and the J gene end by 1 base; junction bases not matched to a gene: 9. CDR1 is SNHLY, CDR2 FYNNEI, per germline. The CDR3 loop spans 18 amino acids. The DNA for the CDR3 is TGTGCCAGCAGTGATACCCTAGCGGGGGCTCAATCCTACAATGAGCAGTTCTTC. The encoded protein is CASSDTLAGAQSYNEQFF.

With respect to this clone: Its ends do not fully match the called genes, so a read error is possible. This chain uses TRBV11-2 with TRBJ1-2; TRBD1 agrees at 7 bases. CDR3 length: 15 residues. Germline assignment: CDR1 SGHAT and CDR2 FQNNGV. The CDR3 here is CASNLGGQHYYGYTF. The CDR3 nucleotides read TGTGCCAGCAACTTAGGGGGACAGCACTACTATGGCTACACCTTC.

This sequence joins TRBV5-1 and TRBJ1-2; 9 positions match TRBD1. V was pared by 3 bases and J by 9 bases, with 6 bases of the junction left unmatched. Germline lookup yields CDR1 SGHRS and CDR2 YFSETQ. The CDR3 length is 13 residues. This chain's CDR3 is CASSSGQGTSYTF. The CDR3 region has the DNA TGCGCCAGCAGCTCGGGACAGGGAACGAGCTACACCTTC.

The rearrangement links TRBV27 to TRBJ2-3; 7 bases map to TRBD1. V lost 5 bases to trimming and J lost 4 bases; unmatched junction nucleotides: 12. This CDR3 has 16 residues. Looked up from germline, CDR1 is MNHEY and CDR2 is SMNVEV (reference sequence). This CDR3 is CASSPSTGELSDTQYF. The CDR3 DNA is TGTGCCAGCAGTCCCTCAACAGGGGAACTTTCAGATACGCAGTATTTT.

The rearrangement uses TRBV29-1 and TRBJ2-7, with a possible D match to TRBD2 (5 bases). The germline V gene encodes CDR1 SQVTM and CDR2 ANQGSEA. V lost 3 bases and J lost 7, with 13 bases in between. The CDR3 runs to 12 residues. The CDR3 DNA is TGCAGCGTTGAGCTGCAGTCGGGAGAGCAGTACTTC. Translating it yields CSVELQSGEQYF.

The rearrangement uses TRBV10-2 and TRBJ1-5; weak D call: TRBD1 (6 bases). Trimming removed 9 bases at V and 4 bases at J, with 34 bases between. The CDR3 length is 20 residues. Germline lookup yields CDR1 WSHSY and CDR2 SAAADI. CDR3 loop: CARTKRGGLNIHIQNQPQHF. DNA of the CDR3: TGCGCCAGAACGAAAAGGGGGGGCCTCAATATCCATATACAAAATCAGCCCCAGCATTTT.

V gene TRBV3-1 (or the pseudogene TRBV3-2) combines with J gene TRBJ1-1; no reliable D call. Germline-derived CDR1 and CDR2 are LGHDT and YNNKEL (reference sequence). The CDR3 extends over 12 amino acids. The ends were cut back, 0 bases at V and 7 bases at J, with 6 bases in the middle. This CDR3 reads CASSQDSDEAFF. The CDR3, as DNA: TGTGCCAGCAGCCAAGACTCAGATGAAGCTTTCTTT.

This clone came up once. The rearrangement links TRBV30 to TRBJ2-6; 9 bases are shared with TRBD2. Per germline, CDR1 GTSNPN and CDR2 SVGIG (reference sequence). J lost 2 bases, V lost 4 bases, and 0 bases had no gene match. This CDR3 comprises 14 residues. CDR3 protein: CAWTSGAGANVLTF. DNA of the CDR3: TGTGCCTGGACTAGCGGGGCTGGGGCCAACGTCCTGACTTTC.

This clone showed up just a few times. V and J are TRBV11-2 and TRBJ1-2; 9 positions agree with TRBD1. V gave up 5 bases and J gave up 8 bases; unmatched junction bases: 15. Germline V gives CDR1 SGHAT, CDR2 FQNNGV. The CDR3 totals 16 residues. CDR3 protein: CASSTPRGDRASGYTF. The CDR3 nucleotides are TGTGCCAGCAGCACTCCCCGGGGGGACAGGGCCTCGGGCTACACCTTC.

The V gene is TRBV6-7, the J gene TRBJ1-2; the match to TRBD1 covers 11 bases. TRBV6-7 is an open reading frame whose function is uncertain. V was clipped by 0 bases and J by 1 base; unmatched bases: 7. The CDR3 extends over 18 amino acids. The CDR3 DNA reads as TGTGCCAGCAGTTACTCGCCCGGGACAGGGGGAAGTAACTATGGCTACACCTTC. Translating gives CASSYSPGTGGSNYGYTF.

The chain links TRBV12-5 to TRBJ2-3; no clear D. Trimming took 0 bases from V and 6 from J, leaving 13 bases between them. From germline, CDR1 is LGHNT and CDR2 FRNRAP. The CDR3 is 15 residues long. The CDR3 DNA reads TGTGCTAGTGGTTTGGTACCGGTCGGGTCGGATACGCAGTATTTT. Encoded protein: CASGLVPVGSDTQYF.

The rearrangement uses TRBV27 and TRBJ1-1; TRBD1 aligns across 8 bases. Germline-derived CDR1 and CDR2 are MNHEY and SMNVEV (reference sequence). J lost 6 bases, V lost 3 bases, and 6 bases had no gene match. The CDR3 runs to 14 residues. CDR3 sequence: CASSFGQGVSEAFF. CDR3 nucleotides: TGTGCCAGCAGTTTTGGACAGGGAGTCTCTGAAGCTTTCTTT.

The rearrangement links TRBV9 to TRBJ1-2; D might be TRBD1 (5 bases). V was trimmed by 3 bases and J by 2 bases, leaving 8 bases between them. The CDR3 consists of 13 residues. Per the germline V gene, CDR1 is SGDLS and CDR2 is YYNGEE. For the CDR3, the DNA is TGTGCCAGCAGCGCCCGACAGAACTATGGCTACACCTTC. The encoded protein is CASSARQNYGYTF.

The chain uses TRBV19 and TRBJ1-5; D uncertain. The germline V and J ends were trimmed by 2 bases and 3 bases, with 17 bases remaining between them. The length of the CDR3 is 17 residues. Germline-derived CDR1 and CDR2 are LNHDA and SQIVND (reference sequence). The chain's CDR3 is CASSIRGTRNFNQPQHF. For the CDR3, the DNA is TGTGCCAGTAGTATACGCGGCACACGGAATTTCAATCAGCCCCAGCATTTT.

In nucleotides, the CDR3 is TGTGCCAGTAGTATAGTACGGGACAGGGCAGCTGAAGCTTTCTTT. Amino acids: CASSIVRDRAAEAFF. The J gene is TRBJ1-1, the V gene TRBV19; 9 positions agree with TRBD1. Germline loops: CDR1 LNHDA, CDR2 SQIVND (reference sequence). The CDR3 contains 15 residues. Trimming cost V 1 base and J 6 bases; bases outside gene matches: 6.

CDR3 nucleotides: TGTGCCAGCAGTGAAGCTGACAGCTCCTACGAGCAGTACTTC. The encoded protein is CASSEADSSYEQYF. The chain links TRBV25-1 to TRBJ2-7; TRBD1 is a possible D gene (5 bases). CDR3 size: 14 residues. Trimming removed 2 bases from V and 0 bases from J, with 8 bases in between. Germline CDR1 reads MGHDK; CDR2 reads SYGVNS.

The chain has TRBV5-4 and TRBJ2-7; the D gene is possibly TRBD2 (5 bases). This CDR3 has 13 residues. Trimming pared 4 bases from V and 5 bases from J, leaving 13 bases between. The germline V gene has CDR1 SGHNT and CDR2 YYREEE (reference sequence). CDR3 residues: CASSEDGLDEQYF. The DNA of the CDR3 is TGTGCCAGCAGCGAGGACGGACTTGACGAGCAGTACTTC.

This clone was found a few times. The rearrangement uses TRBV5-4 and TRBJ1-1, with a weak D call TRBD1 (6 bases). This CDR3 has 12 amino acids. CDR1 and CDR2 (germline): SGHNT, YYREEE (reference sequence). With 0 bases removed from V and 10 bases from J, the gap between germline ends came to 10 bases. The CDR3 loop reads CASSLDRAVAFF. The CDR3 nucleotides read TGTGCCAGCAGCTTGGACAGGGCGGTAGCTTTCTTT.

The V call is TRBV11-3, the J call TRBJ2-1, with TRBD2 matching 8 bases. Looked up from germline, CDR1 is SGHNT and CDR2 is YENEEA. This CDR3 region has 14 residues. J lost 10 bases, V lost 0 bases, and 5 bases had no gene match. DNA for the CDR3: TGTGCCAGCAGCTTAGATGGGTTAGCGGGGGAGCAGTTCTTC. The encoded protein is CASSLDGLAGEQFF.

The J gene is TRBJ1-1, the V gene TRBV7-8; no reliable D call. The CDR3 extends over 14 amino acids. Trimming pared 2 bases from V and 2 bases from J, leaving 9 bases between. CDR1 is SGHVS, CDR2 FQNEAQ, per germline. The CDR3 DNA reads TGTGCCAGCAGCTTACAGAGGATAAACACTGAAGCTTTCTTT. Its protein is CASSLQRINTEAFF.

The chain has TRBV3-1 (or the pseudogene TRBV3-2) and TRBJ2-7; 8 bases agree with TRBD1. Germline CDR1 is LGHDT and CDR2 is YNNKEL (reference sequence). The length of the CDR3 is 14 residues. Trimming removed 4 bases from V and 0 bases from J; junction bases left unmatched: 2. CDR3: CASSLGQGSYEQYF. In DNA, the CDR3 is TGTGCCAGCAGCCTAGGACAGGGCTCCTACGAGCAGTACTTC.

The chain links TRBV27 to TRBJ1-3, with D uncertain. Trimming shortened V by 10 bases and J by 4 bases, and 14 bases separated the two germline ends. The germline CDR1 and CDR2 sequences are MNHEY and SMNVEV (reference sequence). This CDR3 has 13 amino acids. The CDR3 sequence: CATAFTWGNTIYF. The DNA of the CDR3 is TGTGCCACAGCGTTCACTTGGGGAAACACCATATATTTT.

V is TRBV12-3 or TRBV12-4 and J is TRBJ2-5; D possibly corresponds to TRBD1 (6 bases). The V end was cut by 4 bases, the J end by 3 bases, with 9 bases between. CDR3 length: 13 residues. The CDR3 reads CASSSTGKETQYF. CDR3 nucleotides: TGTGCCAGCAGTTCAACAGGGAAAGAGACCCAGTACTTC.

This clone has only one observation. This chain joins TRBV2 and TRBJ1-5; 8 bases are shared with TRBD1. Germline values: CDR1 SNHLY, CDR2 FYNNEI. There are 14 residues in the CDR3. Losses at the gene ends were 4 bases for V and 2 bases for J; bases not matched to a gene: 1. The DNA of the CDR3 is TGTGCCAGCAGTGTACAGGGGGGCAATCAGCCCCAGCATTTT. It translates to CASSVQGGNQPQHF.

The rearrangement joins TRBV3-1 (or the pseudogene TRBV3-2) to TRBJ1-2, with 8 bases that match TRBD1. The CDR3 consists of 15 residues. The ends lost 3 bases at V and 5 bases at J; junction bases unmatched: 8. CDR1 LGHDT and CDR2 YNNKEL come from the germline V gene (reference sequence). CDR3: CASSQVRTGTYGYTF. In DNA, the CDR3 is TGTGCCAGCAGCCAGGTCCGGACAGGGACGTATGGCTACACCTTC.

This clone was detected once. The V and J genes are TRBV5-4 and TRBJ2-5; TRBD2 matches at 9 bases. CDR3 length equals 13 residues. V shed 10 bases, J shed 5 bases, and the junction held 9 bases outside the gene matches. Germline lookup yields CDR1 SGHNT and CDR2 YYREEE (reference sequence). The CDR3 DNA reads as TGTGCCGGAAAGCGGGGGGCCTATGAGACCCAGTACTTC. Translation gives CAGKRGAYETQYF.

The gene calls are TRBV10-3 and TRBJ2-7; possibly TRBD1 for D (6 bases). CDR1 ENHRY and CDR2 SYGVKD come from the germline V gene. The CDR3 sequence is 13 residues long. Trimming left V 6 bases short and J 10 bases short, with 19 bases between. CDR3 nucleotide sequence: TGTGCCATCAGGGCAGGGGATCTACGAGGACAGTACTTC. As protein: CAIRAGDLRGQYF.